This T cell receptor (beta chain) appears in the sequencing data of a study of blood T cell repertoires in COVID-19. About the study: In each case, the material was cDNA or gDNA derived from T cells, B-cell-depleted T cells, or PBMCs.

Participants, 18 to 89 years old, spanned about two dozen US areas. Method: immunoSEQ multiplex PCR; TCRdb's copy keeps in-frame clones and lacks some. The sample has a few hundred thousand clones, 65% to 90% seen once. The CDR3 covers 15 residues. After removal of 3 bases from V and 5 bases from J, the junction contained 6 bases not matched to a gene. Germline assignment: CDR1 SGHNT and CDR2 YENEEA. The chain carries TRBV11-3 and TRBJ2-1; TRBD2 agrees at 8 bases. The receptor was isolated from a woman between 25 and 40 years old who had been exposed to COVID-19. The source material was PBMCs or T cells enriched from blood (not recorded which). CDR3 region: CASSFGGDTDNEQFF. In nucleotides, the CDR3 is TGTGCCAGCAGCTTCGGGGGGGACACCGACAATGAGCAGTTCTTC.